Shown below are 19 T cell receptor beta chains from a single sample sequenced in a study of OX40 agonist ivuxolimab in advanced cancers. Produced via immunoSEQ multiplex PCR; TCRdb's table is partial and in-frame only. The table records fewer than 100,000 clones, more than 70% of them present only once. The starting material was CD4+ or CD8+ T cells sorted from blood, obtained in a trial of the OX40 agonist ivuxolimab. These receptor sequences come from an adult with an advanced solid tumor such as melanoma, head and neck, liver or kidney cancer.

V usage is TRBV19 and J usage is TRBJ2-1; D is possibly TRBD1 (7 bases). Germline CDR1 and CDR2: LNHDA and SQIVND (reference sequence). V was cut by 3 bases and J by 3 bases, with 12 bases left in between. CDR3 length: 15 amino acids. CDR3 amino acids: CASSIGGTDYNEQFF. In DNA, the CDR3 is TGTGCCAGTAGTATTGGGGGGACAGACTACAATGAGCAGTTCTTC.

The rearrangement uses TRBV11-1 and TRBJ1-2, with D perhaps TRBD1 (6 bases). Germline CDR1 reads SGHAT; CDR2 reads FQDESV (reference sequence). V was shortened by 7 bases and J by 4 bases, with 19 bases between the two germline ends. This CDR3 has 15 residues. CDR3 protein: CASTSRYGQSYGYTF. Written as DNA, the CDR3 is TGTGCCAGCACCTCTCGTTACGGACAGAGCTATGGCTACACCTTC.

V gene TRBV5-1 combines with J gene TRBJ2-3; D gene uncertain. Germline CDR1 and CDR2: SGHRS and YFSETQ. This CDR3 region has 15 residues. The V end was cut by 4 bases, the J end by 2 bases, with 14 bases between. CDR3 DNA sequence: TGCGCCAGCAGCCGGCAGACACCCATCACAGATACGCAGTATTTT. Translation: CASSRQTPITDTQYF.

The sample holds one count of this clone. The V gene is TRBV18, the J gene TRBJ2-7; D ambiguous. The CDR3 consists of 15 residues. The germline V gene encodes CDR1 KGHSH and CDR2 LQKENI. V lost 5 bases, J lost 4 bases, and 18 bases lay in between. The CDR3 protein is CASSADGWGSYEQYF. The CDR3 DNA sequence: TGTGCCAGCTCAGCGGACGGCTGGGGTAGTTACGAGCAGTACTTC.

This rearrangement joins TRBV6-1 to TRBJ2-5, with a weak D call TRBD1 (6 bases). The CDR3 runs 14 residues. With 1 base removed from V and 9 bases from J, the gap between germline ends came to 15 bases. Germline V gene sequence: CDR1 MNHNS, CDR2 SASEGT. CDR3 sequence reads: CASSEDGRQGSQYF. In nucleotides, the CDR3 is TGTGCCAGCAGTGAAGACGGGCGTCAGGGGTCCCAGTACTTC.

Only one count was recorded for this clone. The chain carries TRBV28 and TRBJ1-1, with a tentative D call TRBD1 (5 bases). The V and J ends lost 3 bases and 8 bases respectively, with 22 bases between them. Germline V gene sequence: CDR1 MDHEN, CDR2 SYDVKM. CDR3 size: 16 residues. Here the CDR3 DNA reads TGTGCCAGCAGTTTTTTATGGGTTGGCAAGGGGATAGAAGCTTTCTTT. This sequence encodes CASSFLWVGKGIEAFF.

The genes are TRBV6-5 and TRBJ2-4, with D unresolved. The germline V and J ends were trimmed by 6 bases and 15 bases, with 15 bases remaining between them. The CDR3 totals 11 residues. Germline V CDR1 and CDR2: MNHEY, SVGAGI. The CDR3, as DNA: TGTGCCAGCAGATCCACCAGCTCTATGTACTTC. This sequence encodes CASRSTSSMYF.

CDR3 DNA sequence: TGTGCCAGCAGTCCGCAGGACAATTCACCCCTCCACTTT. Protein sequence: CASSPQDNSPLHF. The rearrangement joins TRBV6-6 to TRBJ1-6; D is undetermined. Germline CDR1 is MNHNY and CDR2 is SVGAGI (reference sequence). The CDR3 is 13 residues long. Deletions cut 5 bases from V and 7 bases from J, with 9 bases between.

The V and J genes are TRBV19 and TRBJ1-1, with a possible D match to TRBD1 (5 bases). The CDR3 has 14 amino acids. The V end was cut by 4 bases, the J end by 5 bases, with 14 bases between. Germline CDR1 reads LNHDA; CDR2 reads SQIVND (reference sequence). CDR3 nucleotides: TGTGCCAGTAGTACAATGGGGGTATGGACTGAAGCTTTCTTT. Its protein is CASSTMGVWTEAFF.

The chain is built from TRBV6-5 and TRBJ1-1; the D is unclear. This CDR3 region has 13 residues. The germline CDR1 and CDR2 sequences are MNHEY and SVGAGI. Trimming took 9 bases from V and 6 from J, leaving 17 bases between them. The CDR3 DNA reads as TGTGCCAGTGACCGGGTCCTCCCCGCTGAAGCTTTCTTT. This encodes CASDRVLPAEAFF.

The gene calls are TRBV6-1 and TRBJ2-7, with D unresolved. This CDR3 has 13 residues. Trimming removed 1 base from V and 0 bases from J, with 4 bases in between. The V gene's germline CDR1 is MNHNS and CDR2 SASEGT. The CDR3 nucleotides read TGTGCCAGCAGTGAAGGGCTCTCCTACGAGCAGTACTTC. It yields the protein CASSEGLSYEQYF.

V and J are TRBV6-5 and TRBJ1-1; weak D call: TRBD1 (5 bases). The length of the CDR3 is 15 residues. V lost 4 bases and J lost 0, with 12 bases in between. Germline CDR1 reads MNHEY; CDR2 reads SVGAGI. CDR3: CASSSWAGLNTEAFF. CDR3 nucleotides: TGTGCCAGCAGTTCCTGGGCAGGGTTGAACACTGAAGCTTTCTTT.

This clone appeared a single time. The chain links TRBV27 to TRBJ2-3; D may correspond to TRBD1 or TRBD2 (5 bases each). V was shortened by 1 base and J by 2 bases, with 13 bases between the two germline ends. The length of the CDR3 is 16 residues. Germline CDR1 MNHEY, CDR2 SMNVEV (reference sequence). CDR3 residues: CASSLWGRSPTDTQYF. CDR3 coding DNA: TGTGCCAGCAGTTTATGGGGACGGAGTCCCACAGATACGCAGTATTTT.

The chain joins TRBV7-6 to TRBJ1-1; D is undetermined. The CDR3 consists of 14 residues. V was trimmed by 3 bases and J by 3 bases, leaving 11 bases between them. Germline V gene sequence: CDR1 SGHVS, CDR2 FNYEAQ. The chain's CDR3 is CASSLWTEHTEAFF. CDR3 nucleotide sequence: TGTGCCAGCAGCTTGTGGACCGAGCACACTGAAGCTTTCTTT.

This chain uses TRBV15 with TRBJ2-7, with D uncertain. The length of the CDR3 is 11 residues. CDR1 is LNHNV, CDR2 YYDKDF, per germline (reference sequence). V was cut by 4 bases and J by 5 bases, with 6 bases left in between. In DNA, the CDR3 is TGTGCCACCAGCATTCGTAACGAGCAGTACTTC. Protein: CATSIRNEQYF.

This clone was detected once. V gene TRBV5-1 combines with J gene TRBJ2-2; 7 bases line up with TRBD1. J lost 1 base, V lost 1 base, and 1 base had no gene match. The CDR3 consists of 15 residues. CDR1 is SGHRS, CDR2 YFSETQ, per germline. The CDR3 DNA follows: TGCGCCAGCAGCTTGCCAGGGGGGAACACCGGGGAGCTGTTTTTT. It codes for CASSLPGGNTGELFF.

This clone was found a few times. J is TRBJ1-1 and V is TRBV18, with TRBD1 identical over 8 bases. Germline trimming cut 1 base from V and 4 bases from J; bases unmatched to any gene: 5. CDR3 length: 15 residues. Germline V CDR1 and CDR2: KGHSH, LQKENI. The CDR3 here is CASSPLDRVGTEAFF. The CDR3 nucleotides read TGTGCCAGCTCACCACTGGACAGGGTGGGCACTGAAGCTTTCTTT.

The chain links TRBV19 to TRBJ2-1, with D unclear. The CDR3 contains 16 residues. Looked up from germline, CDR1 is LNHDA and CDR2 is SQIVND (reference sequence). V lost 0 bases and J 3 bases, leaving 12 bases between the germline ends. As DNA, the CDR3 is TGTGCCAGTAGTATAGAGGCGACACTACTCTACAATGAGCAGTTCTTC. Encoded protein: CASSIEATLLYNEQFF.

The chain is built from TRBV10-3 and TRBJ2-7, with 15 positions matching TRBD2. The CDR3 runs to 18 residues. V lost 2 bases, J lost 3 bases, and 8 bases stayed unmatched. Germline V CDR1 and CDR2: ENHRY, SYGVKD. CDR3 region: CAISEGLAGGPGFYEQYF. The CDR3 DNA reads TGTGCCATCAGTGAGGGACTAGCGGGAGGGCCGGGGTTCTACGAGCAGTACTTC.